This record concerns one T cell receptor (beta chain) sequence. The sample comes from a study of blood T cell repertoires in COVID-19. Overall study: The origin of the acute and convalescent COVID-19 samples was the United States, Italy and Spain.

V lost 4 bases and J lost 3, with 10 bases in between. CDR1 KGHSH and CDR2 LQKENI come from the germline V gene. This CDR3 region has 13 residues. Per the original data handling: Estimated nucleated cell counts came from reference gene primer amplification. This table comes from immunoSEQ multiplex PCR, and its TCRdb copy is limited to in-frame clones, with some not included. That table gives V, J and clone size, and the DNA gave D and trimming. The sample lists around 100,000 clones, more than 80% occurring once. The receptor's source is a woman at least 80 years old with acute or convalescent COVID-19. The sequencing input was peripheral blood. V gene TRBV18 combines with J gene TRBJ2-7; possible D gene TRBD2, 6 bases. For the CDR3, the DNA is TGTGCCAGCTCACAGGCGGGAAGCTACGAGCAGTACTTC. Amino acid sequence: CASSQAGSYEQYF.